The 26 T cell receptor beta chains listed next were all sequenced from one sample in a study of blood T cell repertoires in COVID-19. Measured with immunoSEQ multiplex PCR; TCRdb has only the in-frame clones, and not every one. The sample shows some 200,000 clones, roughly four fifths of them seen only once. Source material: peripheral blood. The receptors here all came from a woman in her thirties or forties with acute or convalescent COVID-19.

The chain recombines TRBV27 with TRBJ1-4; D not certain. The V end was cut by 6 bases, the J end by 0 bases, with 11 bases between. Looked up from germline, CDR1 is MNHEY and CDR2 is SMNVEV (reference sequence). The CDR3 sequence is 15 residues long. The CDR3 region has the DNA TGTGCCAGCAGCCTAGCGGGGACAACTAATGAAAAACTGTTTTTT. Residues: CASSLAGTTNEKLFF.

The CDR3 loop reads CASSQPGGQGSYEQYF. In DNA form, the CDR3 reads TGCGCCAGCTCTCAACCCGGTGGACAGGGATCGTACGAGCAGTACTTC. This chain connects TRBV10-2 to TRBJ2-7; TRBD1 matches at 8 bases. Germline CDR1 and CDR2: WSHSY and SAAADI. The V segment lost 8 bases and the J segment 4 bases; nucleotides outside the gene matches: 16. CDR3 length equals 16 residues.

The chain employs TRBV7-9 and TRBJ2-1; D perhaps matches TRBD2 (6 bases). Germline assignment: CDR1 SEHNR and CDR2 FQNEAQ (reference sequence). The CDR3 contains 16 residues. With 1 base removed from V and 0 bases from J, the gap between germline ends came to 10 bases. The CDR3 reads CASSLGRGLSYNEQFF. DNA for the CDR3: TGTGCCAGCAGCTTAGGAAGGGGACTCTCCTACAATGAGCAGTTCTTC. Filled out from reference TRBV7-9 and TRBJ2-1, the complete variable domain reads DTGVSQNPRHKITKRGQNVTFRCDPISEHNRLYWYRQTLGQGPEFLTYFQNEAQLEKSRLLSDRFSAERPKGSFSTLEIQRTEQGDSAMYLCASSLGRGLSYNEQFFGPGTRLTVL.

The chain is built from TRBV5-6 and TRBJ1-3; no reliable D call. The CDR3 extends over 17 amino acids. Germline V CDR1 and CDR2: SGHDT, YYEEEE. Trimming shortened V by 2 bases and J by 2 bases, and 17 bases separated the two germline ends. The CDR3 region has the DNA TGTGCCAGCAGCTTTGGATCCTGGAGGGAGGCTGGAAACACCATATATTTT. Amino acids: CASSFGSWREAGNTIYF.

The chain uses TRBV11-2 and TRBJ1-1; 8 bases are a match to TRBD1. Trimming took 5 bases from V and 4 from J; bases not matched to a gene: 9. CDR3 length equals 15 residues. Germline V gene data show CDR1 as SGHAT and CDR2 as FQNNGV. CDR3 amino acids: CASSQDRGGRTEAFF. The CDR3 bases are TGTGCCAGCAGCCAAGACAGGGGTGGACGCACTGAAGCTTTCTTT. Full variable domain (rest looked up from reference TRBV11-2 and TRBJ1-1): EAGVAQSPRYKIIEKRQSVAFWCNPISGHATLYWYQQILGQGPKLLIQFQNNGVVDDSQLPKDRFSAERLKGVDSTLKIQPAKLEDSAVYLCASSQDRGGRTEAFFGQGTRLTVV.

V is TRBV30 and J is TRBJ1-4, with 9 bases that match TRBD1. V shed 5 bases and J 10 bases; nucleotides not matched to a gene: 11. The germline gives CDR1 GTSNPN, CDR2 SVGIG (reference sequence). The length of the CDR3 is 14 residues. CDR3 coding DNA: TGTGCCTGGGCTACCGGGACAGGGAGGGGAAAACTGTTTTTT. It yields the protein CAWATGTGRGKLFF.

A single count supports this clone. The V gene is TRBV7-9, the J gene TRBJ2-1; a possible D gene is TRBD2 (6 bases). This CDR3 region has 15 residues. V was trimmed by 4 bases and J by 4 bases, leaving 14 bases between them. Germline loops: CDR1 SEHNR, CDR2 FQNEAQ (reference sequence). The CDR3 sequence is CASSSSGLEYNEQFF. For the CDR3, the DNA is TGTGCCAGCAGCTCGTCGGGACTGGAGTACAATGAGCAGTTCTTC. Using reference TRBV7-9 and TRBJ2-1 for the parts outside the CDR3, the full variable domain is DTGVSQNPRHKITKRGQNVTFRCDPISEHNRLYWYRQTLGQGPEFLTYFQNEAQLEKSRLLSDRFSAERPKGSFSTLEIQRTEQGDSAMYLCASSSSGLEYNEQFFGPGTRLTVL.

Here the CDR3 DNA reads TGTGCCAGCAGCCAAGTGTTAGGACAGGGCCGTCAGCCCCAGCATTTT. Translating it yields CASSQVLGQGRQPQHF. The chain combines TRBV4-2 with TRBJ1-5, with 8 bases that match TRBD1. The CDR3 runs to 16 residues. The germline CDR1 and CDR2 sequences are LGHNA and YNFKEQ. Trimming at V came to 1 base and at J to 6 bases, leaving 8 bases not matched to a gene.

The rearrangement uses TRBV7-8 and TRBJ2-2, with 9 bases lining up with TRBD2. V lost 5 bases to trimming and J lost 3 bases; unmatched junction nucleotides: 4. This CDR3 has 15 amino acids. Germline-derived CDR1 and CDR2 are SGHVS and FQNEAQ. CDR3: CASSVGLAYTGELFF. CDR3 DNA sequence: TGTGCCAGCAGCGTGGGACTAGCCTACACCGGGGAGCTGTTTTTT.

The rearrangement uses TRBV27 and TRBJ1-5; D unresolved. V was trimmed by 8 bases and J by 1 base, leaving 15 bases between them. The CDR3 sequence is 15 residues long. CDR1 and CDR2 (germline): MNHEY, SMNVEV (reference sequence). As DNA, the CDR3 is TGTGCCAGCGCTCTCGTTGGGCTCAGCAATCAGCCCCAGCATTTT. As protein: CASALVGLSNQPQHF.

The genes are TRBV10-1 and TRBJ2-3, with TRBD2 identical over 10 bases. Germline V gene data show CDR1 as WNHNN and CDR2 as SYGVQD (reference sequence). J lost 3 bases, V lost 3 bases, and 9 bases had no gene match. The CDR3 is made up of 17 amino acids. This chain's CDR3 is CASSDPGPAGGTDTQYF. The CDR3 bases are TGCGCCAGCAGTGACCCTGGCCCAGCGGGGGGGACAGATACGCAGTATTTT.

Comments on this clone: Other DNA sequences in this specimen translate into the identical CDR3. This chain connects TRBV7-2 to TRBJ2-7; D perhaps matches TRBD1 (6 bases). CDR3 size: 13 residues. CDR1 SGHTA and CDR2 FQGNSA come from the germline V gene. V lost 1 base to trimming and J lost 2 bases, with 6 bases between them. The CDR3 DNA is TGTGCCAGCAGCTTAGACAGGGCCTACGAGCAGTACTTC. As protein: CASSLDRAYEQYF.

The CDR3 protein is CAWSPLAGRGETQYF. In DNA, the CDR3 is TGTGCCTGGAGCCCCTTAGCGGGGAGGGGGGAGACCCAGTACTTC. The genes are TRBV30 and TRBJ2-5; TRBD2 agrees at 8 bases. The CDR3 is made up of 15 amino acids. The junction had 11 bases not matched to a gene; V was cut back by 3 bases and J by 5 bases. Germline CDR1 and CDR2: GTSNPN and SVGIG (reference sequence).

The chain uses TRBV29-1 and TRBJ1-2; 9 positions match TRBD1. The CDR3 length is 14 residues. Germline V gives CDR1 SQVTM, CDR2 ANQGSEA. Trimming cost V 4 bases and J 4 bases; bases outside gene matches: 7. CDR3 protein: CSVAVTGGGYGYTF. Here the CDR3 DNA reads TGCAGCGTTGCCGTCACAGGGGGCGGCTATGGCTACACCTTC.

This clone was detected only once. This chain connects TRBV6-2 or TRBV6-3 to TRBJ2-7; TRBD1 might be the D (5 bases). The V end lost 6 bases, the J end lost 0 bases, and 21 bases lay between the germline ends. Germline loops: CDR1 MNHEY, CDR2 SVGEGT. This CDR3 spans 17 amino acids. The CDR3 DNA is TGTGCCAGCAGCTCATTTACAGGTTTCCCCCACTCCTACGAGCAGTACTTC. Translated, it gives CASSSFTGFPHSYEQYF.

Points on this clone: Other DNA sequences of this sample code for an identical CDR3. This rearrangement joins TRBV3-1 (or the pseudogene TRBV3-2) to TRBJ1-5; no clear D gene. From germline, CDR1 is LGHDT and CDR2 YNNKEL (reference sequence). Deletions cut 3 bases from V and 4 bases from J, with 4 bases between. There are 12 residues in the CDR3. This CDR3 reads CASSQYNQPQHF. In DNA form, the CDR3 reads TGTGCCAGCAGCCAGTATAATCAGCCCCAGCATTTT.

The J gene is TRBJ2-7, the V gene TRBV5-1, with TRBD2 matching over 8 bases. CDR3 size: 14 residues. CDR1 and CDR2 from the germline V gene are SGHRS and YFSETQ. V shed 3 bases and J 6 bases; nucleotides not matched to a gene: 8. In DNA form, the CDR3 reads TGCGCCAGCAGCTCGGGCGCGGGAGGAGGCGAGCAGTACTTC. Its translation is CASSSGAGGGEQYF.

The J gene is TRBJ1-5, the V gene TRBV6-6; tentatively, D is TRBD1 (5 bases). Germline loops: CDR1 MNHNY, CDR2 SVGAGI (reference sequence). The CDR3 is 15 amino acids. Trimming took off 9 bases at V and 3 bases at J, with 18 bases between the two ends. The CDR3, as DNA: TGTGCCAGTGGCCCTCTGCGGGGCTACAATCAGCCCCAGCATTTT. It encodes CASGPLRGYNQPQHF.

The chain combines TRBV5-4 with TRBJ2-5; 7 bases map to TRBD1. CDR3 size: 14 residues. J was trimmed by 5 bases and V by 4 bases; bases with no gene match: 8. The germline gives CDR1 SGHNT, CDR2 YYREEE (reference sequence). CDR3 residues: CASSPGQYGETQYF. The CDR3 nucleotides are TGTGCCAGCAGCCCGGGACAGTACGGTGAGACCCAGTACTTC. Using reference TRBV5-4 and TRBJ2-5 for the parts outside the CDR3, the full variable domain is ETGVTQSPTHLIKTRGQQVTLRCSSQSGHNTVSWYQQALGQGPQFIFQYYREEENGRGNFPPRFSGLQFPNYSSELNVNALELDDSALYLCASSPGQYGETQYFGPGTRLLVL.

CDR3 sequence: CASSSPPGLASSGGSYNEQFF. Here the CDR3 DNA reads TGTGCCAGCAGTTCCCCCCCGGGACTAGCTTCGTCCGGTGGGTCCTACAATGAGCAGTTCTTC. The chain recombines TRBV28 with TRBJ2-1; 9 bases map to TRBD2. The CDR3 covers 21 residues. Looked up from germline, CDR1 is MDHEN and CDR2 is SYDVKM. Unmatched junction bases numbered 20, after V lost 4 bases and J lost 1 base.

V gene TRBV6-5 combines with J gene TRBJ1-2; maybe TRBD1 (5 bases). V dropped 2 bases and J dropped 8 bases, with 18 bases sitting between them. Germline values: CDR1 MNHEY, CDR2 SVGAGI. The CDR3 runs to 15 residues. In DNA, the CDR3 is TGTGCCAGCAGTTACGGGTCAGGGTTTCGTAAGGGCTACACCTTC. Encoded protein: CASSYGSGFRKGYTF.

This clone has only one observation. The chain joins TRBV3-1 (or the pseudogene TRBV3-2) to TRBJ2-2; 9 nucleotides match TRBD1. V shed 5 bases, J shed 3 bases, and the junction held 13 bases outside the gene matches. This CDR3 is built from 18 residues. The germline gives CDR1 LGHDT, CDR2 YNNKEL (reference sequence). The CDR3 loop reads CASSSGSGGTGYTGELFF. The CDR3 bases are TGTGCCAGCAGCTCGGGCTCAGGTGGGACAGGGTACACCGGGGAGCTGTTTTTT.

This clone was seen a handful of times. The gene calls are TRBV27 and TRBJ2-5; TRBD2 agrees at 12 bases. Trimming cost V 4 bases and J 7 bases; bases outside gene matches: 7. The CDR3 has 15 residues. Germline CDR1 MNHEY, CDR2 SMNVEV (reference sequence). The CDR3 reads CASSSLLAGGLTQYF. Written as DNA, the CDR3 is TGTGCCAGCAGTTCCCTACTAGCGGGGGGTTTGACCCAGTACTTC.

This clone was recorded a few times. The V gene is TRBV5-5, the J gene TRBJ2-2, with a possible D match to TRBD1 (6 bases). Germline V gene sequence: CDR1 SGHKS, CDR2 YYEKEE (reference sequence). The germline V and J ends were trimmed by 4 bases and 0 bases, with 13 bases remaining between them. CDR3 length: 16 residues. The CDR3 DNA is TGTGCCAGCAGCCCATGGACAGCGACGAACACCGGGGAGCTGTTTTTT. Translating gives CASSPWTATNTGELFF. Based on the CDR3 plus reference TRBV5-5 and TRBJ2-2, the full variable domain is DAGVTQSPTHLIKTRGQQVTLRCSPISGHKSVSWYQQVLGQGPQFIFQYYEKEERGRGNFPDRFSARQFPNYSSELNVNALLLGDSALYLCASSPWTATNTGELFFGEGSRLTVL.

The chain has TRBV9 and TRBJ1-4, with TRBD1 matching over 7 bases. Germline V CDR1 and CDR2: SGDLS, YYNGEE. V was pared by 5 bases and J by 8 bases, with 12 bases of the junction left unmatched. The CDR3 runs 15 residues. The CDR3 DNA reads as TGTGCCAGCAGGTGGGACAGTTCCCCAGGGGAAAAACTGTTTTTT. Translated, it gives CASRWDSSPGEKLFF.

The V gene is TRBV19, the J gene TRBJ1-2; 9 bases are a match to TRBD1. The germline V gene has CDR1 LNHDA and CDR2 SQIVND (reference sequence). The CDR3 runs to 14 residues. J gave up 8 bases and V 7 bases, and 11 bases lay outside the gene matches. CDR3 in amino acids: CASTHRDRVSGYTF. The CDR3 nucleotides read TGTGCCAGTACCCACAGGGACAGGGTGAGCGGCTACACCTTC.